This record concerns one T cell receptor (beta chain) sequence. This sample is drawn from a study of blood T cell repertoires in COVID-19. Original processing notes: Estimation of nucleated cell counts relied on the amplification of reference gene primers. Assay: immunoSEQ multiplex PCR; the TCRdb copy retains only in-frame clones and omits some. That table is the source of V, J and clone size, and D and trimming were worked out from the DNA. This table holds hundreds of thousands of clones, about 88% found once. In assigning cohorts, the study relied on participant-reported clinical history. Recovered status applied to Cohort 3 donors who had two consecutive negative PCRs. It also applied to those with clearance or with symptom resolution. Germline CDR1 reads MNHEY; CDR2 reads SVGAGI. There are 14 residues in the CDR3. V lost 7 bases to trimming and J lost 8 bases; unmatched junction nucleotides: 7.

The chain recombines TRBV6-5 with TRBJ1-6, with TRBD1 matching over 8 bases. This TCR came from a woman aged 55-70 years who had recovered from COVID-19. Sequencing used PBMCs or T cells enriched from blood (not recorded which). The CDR3 DNA reads TGTGCCAGCACCGATGGACAGGGTTATTCACCCCTCCACTTT. This translates into CASTDGQGYSPLHF.